This passage covers 7 T cell receptor beta chains from one sample sequenced in a study of coeliac disease. Method: immunoSEQ multiplex PCR; TCRdb's copy keeps in-frame clones and lacks some. This sample yields approximately 7,000 clones, of which approximately 66% are seen a single time; approximately 6.7% belongs to the top ten. Material for sequencing was lamina propria lymphocytes from the gut. The receptors stem from a man aged 50-59 years with active celiac disease.

This clone was observed a single time. The chain combines TRBV14 with TRBJ2-2, with 7 bases that match TRBD1. Trimming removed 0 bases from V and 6 bases from J; junction bases left unmatched: 7. CDR1 SGHDN and CDR2 FVKESK come from the germline V gene. This CDR3 is 16 amino acids long. CDR3 protein: CASSQDLGTVPGELFF. CDR3 sequence (DNA): TGTGCCAGCAGCCAAGACCTTGGGACAGTTCCCGGGGAGCTGTTTTTT.

Judged by abundance, this clone is medium-sized. The V call is TRBV6-5, the J call TRBJ2-1; 7 positions agree with TRBD2. There are 14 residues in the CDR3. The V gene end was trimmed by 8 bases and the J gene end by 2 bases; junction bases not matched to a gene: 6. CDR1 MNHEY and CDR2 SVGAGI come from the germline V gene. The CDR3 nucleotides read TGTGCCAGCTCGACTAGCAGGACCTACAATGAGCAGTTCTTC. Its protein is CASSTSRTYNEQFF.

This rearrangement joins TRBV15 to TRBJ2-1, with D maybe TRBD2 (7 bases). The germline V and J ends were trimmed by 5 bases and 4 bases, with 15 bases remaining between them. The CDR3 totals 15 residues. Germline V gives CDR1 LNHNV, CDR2 YYDKDF (reference sequence). Here the CDR3 reads CATSGRGVTYNEQFF. In DNA form, the CDR3 reads TGTGCCACCAGCGGGAGGGGGGTAACGTACAATGAGCAGTTCTTC.

The chain joins TRBV27 to TRBJ2-1; TRBD2 agrees at 9 bases. There are 17 residues in the CDR3. Per germline, CDR1 MNHEY and CDR2 SMNVEV (reference sequence). V gave up 5 bases and J gave up 12 bases; unmatched junction bases: 20. The CDR3 region has the DNA TGTGCCAGCAGTATCCTCTCGGGGCGGGGGGGCGTATATCGGCAGTTCTTC. Encoded protein: CASSILSGRGGVYRQFF.

J is TRBJ1-3 and V is TRBV10-3, with 8 positions matching TRBD1. Germline V gene data show CDR1 as ENHRY and CDR2 as SYGVKD. The CDR3 has 15 residues. J was trimmed by 2 bases and V by 7 bases; bases with no gene match: 7. The CDR3 protein is CAITEQGGTGNTIYF. In DNA, the CDR3 is TGTGCCATCACTGAACAGGGGGGCACTGGAAACACCATATATTTT.

The chain uses TRBV5-1 and TRBJ2-1, with TRBD1 identical over 7 bases. Trimming at V came to 4 bases and at J to 6 bases, leaving 10 bases not matched to a gene. This CDR3 spans 15 amino acids. Germline V gene sequence: CDR1 SGHRS, CDR2 YFSETQ. The CDR3 nucleotides are TGCGCCAGCAGCGACAGGGTTGGCGGTATCAATGAGCAGTTCTTC. Its protein is CASSDRVGGINEQFF.

The genes are TRBV19 and TRBJ1-1; 9 nucleotides agree with TRBD1. This CDR3 has 13 residues. CDR1 is LNHDA and CDR2 is SQIVND in the germline V gene (reference sequence). V gave up 5 bases and J gave up 3 bases; unmatched junction bases: 1. The CDR3 protein is CASSHRGHTEAFF. The DNA for the CDR3 is TGTGCCAGTAGTCACAGGGGGCACACTGAAGCTTTCTTT.